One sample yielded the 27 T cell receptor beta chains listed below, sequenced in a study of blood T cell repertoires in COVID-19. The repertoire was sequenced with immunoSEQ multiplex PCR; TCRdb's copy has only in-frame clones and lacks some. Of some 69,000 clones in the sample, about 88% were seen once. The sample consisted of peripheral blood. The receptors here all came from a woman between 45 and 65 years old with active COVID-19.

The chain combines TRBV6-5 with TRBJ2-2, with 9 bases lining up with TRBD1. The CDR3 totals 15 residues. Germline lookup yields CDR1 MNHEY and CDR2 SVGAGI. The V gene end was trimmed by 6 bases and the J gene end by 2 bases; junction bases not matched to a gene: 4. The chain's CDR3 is CASRGQGRNTGELFF. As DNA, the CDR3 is TGTGCCAGCAGGGGACAGGGACGCAACACCGGGGAGCTGTTTTTT.

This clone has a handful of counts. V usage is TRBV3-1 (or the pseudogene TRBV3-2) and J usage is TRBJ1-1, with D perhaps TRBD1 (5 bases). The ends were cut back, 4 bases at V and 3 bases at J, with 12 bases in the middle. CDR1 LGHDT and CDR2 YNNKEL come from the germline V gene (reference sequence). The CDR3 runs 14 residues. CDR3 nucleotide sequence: TGTGCCAGCAGCCGGCTAGGAGGGGACACTGAAGCTTTCTTT. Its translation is CASSRLGGDTEAFF.

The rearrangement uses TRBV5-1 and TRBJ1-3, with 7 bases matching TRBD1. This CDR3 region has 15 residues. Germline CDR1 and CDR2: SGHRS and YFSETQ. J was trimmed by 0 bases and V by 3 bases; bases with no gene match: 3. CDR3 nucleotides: TGCGCCAGCAGCTCGGGACAGCTCTCTGGAAACACCATATATTTT. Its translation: CASSSGQLSGNTIYF.

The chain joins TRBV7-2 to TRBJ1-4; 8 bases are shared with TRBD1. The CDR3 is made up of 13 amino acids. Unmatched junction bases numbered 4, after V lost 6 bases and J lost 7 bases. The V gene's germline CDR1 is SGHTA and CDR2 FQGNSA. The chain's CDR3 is CASRQGVREKLFF. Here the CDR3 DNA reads TGTGCCAGCAGACAGGGGGTTCGTGAAAAACTGTTTTTT.

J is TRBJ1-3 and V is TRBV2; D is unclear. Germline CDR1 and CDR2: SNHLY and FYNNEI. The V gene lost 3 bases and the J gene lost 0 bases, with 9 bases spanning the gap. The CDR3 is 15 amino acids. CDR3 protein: CASSEEAVSGNTIYF. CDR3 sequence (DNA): TGTGCCAGCAGTGAGGAGGCCGTCTCTGGAAACACCATATATTTT.

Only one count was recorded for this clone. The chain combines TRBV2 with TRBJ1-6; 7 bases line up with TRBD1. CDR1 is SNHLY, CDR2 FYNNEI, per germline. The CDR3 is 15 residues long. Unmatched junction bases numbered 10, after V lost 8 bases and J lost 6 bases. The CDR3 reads CASLPGQSLNSPLHF. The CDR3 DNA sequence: TGTGCCAGCCTGCCGGGACAGAGCCTTAATTCACCCCTCCACTTT.

The DNA of the CDR3 is TGTGCCAGCAGGACCTTGACTGCAACTAATGAAAAACTGTTTTTT. Translation: CASRTLTATNEKLFF. The chain is built from TRBV5-6 and TRBJ1-4, with D hard to call. Germline CDR1 and CDR2: SGHDT and YYEEEE. The V gene lost 5 bases and the J gene lost 0 bases, with 11 bases spanning the gap. This CDR3 is built from 15 residues.

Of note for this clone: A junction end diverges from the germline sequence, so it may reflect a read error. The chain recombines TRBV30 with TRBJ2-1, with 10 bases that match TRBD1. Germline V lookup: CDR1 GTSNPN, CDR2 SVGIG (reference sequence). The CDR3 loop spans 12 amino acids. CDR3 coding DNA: TGTGCCTGGAGCCAGGGCGGGACAGGGGCCCTCTTC. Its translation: CAWSQGGTGALF. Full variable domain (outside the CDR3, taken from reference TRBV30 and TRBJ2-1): SQTIHQWPATLVQPVGSPLSLECTVEGTSNPNLYWYRQAAGRGLQLLFYSVGIGQISSEVPQNLSASRPQDRQFILSSKKLLLSDSGFYLCAWSQGGTGALFGPGTRLTVL.

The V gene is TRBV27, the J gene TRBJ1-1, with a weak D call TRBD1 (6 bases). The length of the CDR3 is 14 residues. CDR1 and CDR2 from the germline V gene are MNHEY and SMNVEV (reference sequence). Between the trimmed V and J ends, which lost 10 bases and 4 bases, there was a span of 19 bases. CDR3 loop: CATRGGRGVTEAFF. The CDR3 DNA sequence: TGTGCCACGCGGGGGGGCAGGGGTGTCACTGAAGCTTTCTTT.

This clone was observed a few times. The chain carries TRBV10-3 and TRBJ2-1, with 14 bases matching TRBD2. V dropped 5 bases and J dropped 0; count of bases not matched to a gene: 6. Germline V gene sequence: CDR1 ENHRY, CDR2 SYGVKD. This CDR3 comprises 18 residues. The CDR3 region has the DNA TGTGCCATCAGTTTGACTAGCGGGAGGGGGAGCTCCTACAATGAGCAGTTCTTC. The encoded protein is CAISLTSGRGSSYNEQFF.

The CDR3 DNA reads as TGTGCCAGCTCACCAGGGACAGACTATGGCTACACCTTC. Protein sequence: CASSPGTDYGYTF. The gene calls are TRBV18 and TRBJ1-2, with 7 bases identical to TRBD1. The CDR3 is 13 residues long. The trim removed 2 bases at V and 3 bases at J, leaving 0 bases unmatched. Germline V lookup: CDR1 KGHSH, CDR2 LQKENI.

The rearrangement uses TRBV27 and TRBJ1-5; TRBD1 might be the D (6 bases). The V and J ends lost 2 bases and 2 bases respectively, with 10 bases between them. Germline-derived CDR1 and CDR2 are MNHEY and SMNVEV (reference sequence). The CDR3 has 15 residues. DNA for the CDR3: TGTGCCAGCAGTTTAAACACAGGGCGCAATCAGCCCCAGCATTTT. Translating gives CASSLNTGRNQPQHF.

CDR3 DNA: TGCGCCAGCAGCTTCTATAGCGGTAGCTCCTACGAGCAGTACTTC. It yields the protein CASSFYSGSSYEQYF. The rearrangement joins TRBV5-1 to TRBJ2-7, with D tentatively TRBD2 (6 bases). The germline V and J ends were trimmed by 2 bases and 0 bases, with 12 bases remaining between them. The CDR3 spans 15 residues. The germline CDR1 and CDR2 sequences are SGHRS and YFSETQ. The full variable domain, in which reference TRBV5-1 and TRBJ2-7 provide the parts outside the CDR3, is KAGVTQTPRYLIKTRGQQVTLSCSPISGHRSVSWYQQTPGQGLQFLFEYFSETQRNKGNFPGRFSGRQFSNSRSEMNVSTLELGDSALYLCASSFYSGSSYEQYFGPGTRLTVT.

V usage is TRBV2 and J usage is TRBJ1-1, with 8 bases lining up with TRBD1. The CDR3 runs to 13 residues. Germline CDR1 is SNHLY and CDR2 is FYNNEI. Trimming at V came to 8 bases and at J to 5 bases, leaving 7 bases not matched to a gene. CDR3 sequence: CASLTGDWTEAFF. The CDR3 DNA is TGTGCCAGCTTGACAGGGGACTGGACTGAAGCTTTCTTT. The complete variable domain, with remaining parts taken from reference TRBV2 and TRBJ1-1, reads EPEVTQTPSHQVTQMGQEVILRCVPISNHLYFYWYRQILGQKVEFLVSFYNNEISEKSEIFDDQFSVERPDGSNFTLKIRSTKLEDSAMYFCASLTGDWTEAFFGQGTRLTVV.

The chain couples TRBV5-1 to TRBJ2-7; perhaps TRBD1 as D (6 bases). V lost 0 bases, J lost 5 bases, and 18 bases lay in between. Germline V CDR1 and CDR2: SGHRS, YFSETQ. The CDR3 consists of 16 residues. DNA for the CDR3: TGCGCCAGCAGCTTGGCTGAACAGGGACCCCACAACGAGCAGTACTTC. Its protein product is CASSLAEQGPHNEQYF. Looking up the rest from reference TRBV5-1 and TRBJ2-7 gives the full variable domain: KAGVTQTPRYLIKTRGQQVTLSCSPISGHRSVSWYQQTPGQGLQFLFEYFSETQRNKGNFPGRFSGRQFSNSRSEMNVSTLELGDSALYLCASSLAEQGPHNEQYFGPGTRLTVT.

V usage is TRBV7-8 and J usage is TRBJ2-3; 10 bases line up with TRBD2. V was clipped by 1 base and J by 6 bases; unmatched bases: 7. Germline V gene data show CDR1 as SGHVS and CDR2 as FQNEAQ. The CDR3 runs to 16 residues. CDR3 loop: CASSLGGSGRPDTQYF. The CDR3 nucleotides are TGTGCCAGCAGCTTAGGGGGTAGCGGGAGGCCGGATACGCAGTATTTT.

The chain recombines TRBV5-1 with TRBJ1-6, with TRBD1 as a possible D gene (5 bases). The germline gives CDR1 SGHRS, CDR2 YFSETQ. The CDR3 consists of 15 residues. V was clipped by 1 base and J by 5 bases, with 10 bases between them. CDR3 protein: CASSLSGADNSPLHF. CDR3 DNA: TGCGCCAGCAGCTTGAGTGGGGCGGATAATTCACCCCTCCACTTT.

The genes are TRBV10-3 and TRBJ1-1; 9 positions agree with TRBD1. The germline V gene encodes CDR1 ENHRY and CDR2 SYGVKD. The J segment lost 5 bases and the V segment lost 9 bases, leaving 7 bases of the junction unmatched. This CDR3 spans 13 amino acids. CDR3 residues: CAISRDRVTEAFF. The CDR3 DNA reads TGTGCCATTTCCCGGGACAGGGTAACTGAAGCTTTCTTT.

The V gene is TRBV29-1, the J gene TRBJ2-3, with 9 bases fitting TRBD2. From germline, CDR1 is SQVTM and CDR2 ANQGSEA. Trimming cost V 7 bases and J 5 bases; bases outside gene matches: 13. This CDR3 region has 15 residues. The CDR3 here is CSGLGVAGVIDTQYF. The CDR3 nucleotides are TGCAGCGGCCTGGGGGTAGCGGGAGTTATAGATACGCAGTATTTT.

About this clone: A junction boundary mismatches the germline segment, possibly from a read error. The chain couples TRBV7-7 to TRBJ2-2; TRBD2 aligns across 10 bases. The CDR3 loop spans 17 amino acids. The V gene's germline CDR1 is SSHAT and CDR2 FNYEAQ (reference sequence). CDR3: CASSLGLAGVTTGELFF. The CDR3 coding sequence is TGTGCTAGCAGCTTAGGGCTAGCGGGAGTTACAACCGGGGAGCTGTTTTTT.

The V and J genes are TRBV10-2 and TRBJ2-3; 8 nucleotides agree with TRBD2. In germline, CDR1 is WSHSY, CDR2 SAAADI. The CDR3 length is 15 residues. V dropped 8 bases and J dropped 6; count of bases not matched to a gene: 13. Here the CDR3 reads CASQESPSGSDTQYF. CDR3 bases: TGCGCCAGCCAAGAATCTCCTAGCGGGTCGGATACGCAGTATTTT.

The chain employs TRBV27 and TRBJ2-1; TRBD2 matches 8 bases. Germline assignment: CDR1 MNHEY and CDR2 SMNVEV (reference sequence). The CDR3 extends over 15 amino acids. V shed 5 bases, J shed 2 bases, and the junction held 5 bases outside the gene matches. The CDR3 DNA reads TGTGCCAGCAGTGCAAGGGGACTAGCCTACAATGAGCAGTTCTTC. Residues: CASSARGLAYNEQFF.

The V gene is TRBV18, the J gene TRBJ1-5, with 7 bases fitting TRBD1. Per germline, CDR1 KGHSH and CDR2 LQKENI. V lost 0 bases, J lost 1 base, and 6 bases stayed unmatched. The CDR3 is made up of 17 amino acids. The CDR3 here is CASSPPGQASSNQPQHF. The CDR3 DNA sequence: TGTGCCAGCTCACCACCCGGACAGGCCTCGAGCAATCAGCCCCAGCATTTT.

CDR3 DNA: TGTGCCAGCAGTCCACGGCCAGGAACAGATACGCAGTATTTT. Translating it yields CASSPRPGTDTQYF. The V and J genes are TRBV27 and TRBJ2-3, with D uncertain. Germline V gene sequence: CDR1 MNHEY, CDR2 SMNVEV (reference sequence). CDR3 length: 14 residues. V was shortened by 5 bases and J by 3 bases, with 12 bases between the two germline ends.

CDR3 bases: TGTGCCAGCAGCTTGCTAGCGGGGATGAGCAGGAAGACCCAGTACTTC. Amino acid sequence: CASSLLAGMSRKTQYF. The genes are TRBV7-9 and TRBJ2-5, with 9 bases matching TRBD2. The CDR3 has 16 amino acids. After removal of 3 bases from V and 6 bases from J, the junction contained 11 bases not matched to a gene. Germline V gene data show CDR1 as SEHNR and CDR2 as FQNEAQ (reference sequence).

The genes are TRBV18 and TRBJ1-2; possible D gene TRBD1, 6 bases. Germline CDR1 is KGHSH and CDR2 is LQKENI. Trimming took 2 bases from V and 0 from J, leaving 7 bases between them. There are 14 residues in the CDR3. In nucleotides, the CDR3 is TGTGCCAGCTCACCAGGACAGTCTAACTATGGCTACACCTTC. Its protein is CASSPGQSNYGYTF.

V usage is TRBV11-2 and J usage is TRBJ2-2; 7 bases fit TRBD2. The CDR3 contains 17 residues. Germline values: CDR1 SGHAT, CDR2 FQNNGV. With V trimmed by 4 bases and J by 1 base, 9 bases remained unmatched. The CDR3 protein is CASSYQPGLMNTGELFF. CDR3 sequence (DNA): TGTGCCAGCAGCTACCAACCGGGACTAATGAACACCGGGGAGCTGTTTTTT.